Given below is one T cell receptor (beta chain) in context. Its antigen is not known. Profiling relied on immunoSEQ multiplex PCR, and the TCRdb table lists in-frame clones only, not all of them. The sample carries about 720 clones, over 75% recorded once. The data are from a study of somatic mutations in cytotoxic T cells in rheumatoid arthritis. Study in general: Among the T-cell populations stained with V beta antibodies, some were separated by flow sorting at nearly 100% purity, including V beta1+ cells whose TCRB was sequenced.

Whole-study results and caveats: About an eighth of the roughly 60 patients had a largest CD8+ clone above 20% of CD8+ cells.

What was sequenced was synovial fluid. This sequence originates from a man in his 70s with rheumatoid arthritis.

The CDR3 loop reads CASSRDRRNNEQFF. CDR3 sequence (DNA): TGCGCCAGCAGCAGGGACAGGAGAAACAATGAGCAGTTCTTC. The rearrangement joins TRBV5-1 to TRBJ2-1; 8 nucleotides agree with TRBD1. With 4 bases clipped from V and 5 bases from J, the junction kept 5 bases outside the gene matches. Germline CDR1 is SGHRS and CDR2 is YFSETQ. This CDR3 comprises 14 residues.